This T cell receptor (beta chain) was sequenced in a study of beta chain features in type 1 diabetes. Overall study: Age, gender and cell yields were alike across patients and healthy donors. General observations from the study: Patients with Type 1 diabetes showed moderately but significantly shorter TCRB CDR3s in all four CD4+ subsets. TCRB rearrangement may or may not be influenced by HLA type; here this remained unresolved. In the patient group, naive, central memory and Treg TCRB repertoires seemed more alike than in the healthy donor group.

Investigators reverse transcribed all isolated RNA, so they sequenced expressed TCRB transcripts. Assay used: immunoSEQ multiplex PCR; TCRdb lists only in-frame clones, some missing. The sample lists 550,000 to 850,000 clones; about an eighth were seen once. Blood was collected once per donor into heparin, averaging roughly 110 mL. This clone was seen a few times. The target antigen is unknown. The CDR3 is made up of 14 amino acids. Trimming left V 0 bases short and J 5 bases short, with 10 bases between. CDR1 is PRHDT and CDR2 is FYEKMQ in the germline V gene (reference sequence). The chain joins TRBV13 to TRBJ1-1; D possibly corresponds to TRBD1 (6 bases). Sequencing used naive CD4+ T cells from blood. The TCR comes from a man between 18 and 29 years old with type 1 diabetes. CDR3 DNA sequence: TGTGCCAGCAGCTTAGGGGACAGCACGACTGAAGCTTTCTTT. This codes for CASSLGDSTTEAFF.